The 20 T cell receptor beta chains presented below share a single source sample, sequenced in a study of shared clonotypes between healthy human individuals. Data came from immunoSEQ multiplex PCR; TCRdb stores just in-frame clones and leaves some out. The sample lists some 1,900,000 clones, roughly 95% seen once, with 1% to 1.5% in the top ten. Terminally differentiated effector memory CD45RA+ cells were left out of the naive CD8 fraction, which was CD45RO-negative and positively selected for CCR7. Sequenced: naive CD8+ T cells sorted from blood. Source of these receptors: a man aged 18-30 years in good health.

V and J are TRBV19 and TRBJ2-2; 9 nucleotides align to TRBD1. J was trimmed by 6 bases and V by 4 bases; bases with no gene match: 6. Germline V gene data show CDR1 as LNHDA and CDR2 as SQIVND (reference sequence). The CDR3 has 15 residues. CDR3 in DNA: TGTGCCAGTAGTACAAGGACAGGGGTTGCCGGGGAGCTGTTTTTT. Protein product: CASSTRTGVAGELFF.

The DNA for the CDR3 is TGTGCCAGCAGCTTAGATCCAGGTTTGGACACTGAAGCTTTCTTT. Translation gives CASSLDPGLDTEAFF. The chain uses TRBV7-8 and TRBJ1-1; D unresolved. The CDR3 totals 15 residues. Trimming pared 1 base from V and 3 bases from J, leaving 12 bases between. The germline V gene encodes CDR1 SGHVS and CDR2 FQNEAQ.

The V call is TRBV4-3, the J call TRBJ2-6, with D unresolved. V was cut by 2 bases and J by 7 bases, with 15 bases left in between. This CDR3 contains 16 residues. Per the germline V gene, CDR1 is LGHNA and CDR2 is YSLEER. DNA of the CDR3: TGCGCCAGCAGCCAAAGCCTTTTTCTTGAAGCCAACGTCCTGACTTTC. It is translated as CASSQSLFLEANVLTF.

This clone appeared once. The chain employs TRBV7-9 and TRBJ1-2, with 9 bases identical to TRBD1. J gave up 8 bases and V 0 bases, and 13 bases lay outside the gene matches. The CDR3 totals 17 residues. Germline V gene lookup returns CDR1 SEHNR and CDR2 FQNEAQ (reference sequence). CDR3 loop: CASSLAGTGSPTLGYTF. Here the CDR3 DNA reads TGTGCCAGCAGCTTAGCTGGGACAGGGAGCCCCACTTTGGGCTACACCTTC.

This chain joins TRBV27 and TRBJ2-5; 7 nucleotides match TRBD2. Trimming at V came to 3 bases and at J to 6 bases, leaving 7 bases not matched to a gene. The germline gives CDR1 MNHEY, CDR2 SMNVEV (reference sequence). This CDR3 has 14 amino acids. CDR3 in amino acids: CASSFGLGAKTQYF. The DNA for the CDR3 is TGTGCCAGCAGTTTCGGACTAGGGGCAAAGACCCAGTACTTC.

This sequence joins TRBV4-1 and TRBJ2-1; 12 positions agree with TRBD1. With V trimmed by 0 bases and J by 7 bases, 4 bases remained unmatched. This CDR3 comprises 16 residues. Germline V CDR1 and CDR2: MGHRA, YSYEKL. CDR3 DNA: TGCGCCAGCAGCCAAGATACGGGACAGGGGGCAAATGAGCAGTTCTTC. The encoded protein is CASSQDTGQGANEQFF.

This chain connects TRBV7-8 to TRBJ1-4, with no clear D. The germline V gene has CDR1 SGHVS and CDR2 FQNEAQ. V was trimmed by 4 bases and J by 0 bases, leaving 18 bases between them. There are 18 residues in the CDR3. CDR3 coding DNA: TGTGCCAGCAGCTCAGAAGAGATCGCGGATGCAACTAATGAAAAACTGTTTTTT. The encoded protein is CASSSEEIADATNEKLFF.

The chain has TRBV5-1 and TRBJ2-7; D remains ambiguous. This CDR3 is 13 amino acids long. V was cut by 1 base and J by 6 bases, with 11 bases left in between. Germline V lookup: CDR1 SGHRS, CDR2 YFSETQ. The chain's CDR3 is CASSLSDSPEQYF. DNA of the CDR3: TGCGCCAGCAGCTTGTCCGACTCCCCCGAGCAGTACTTC.

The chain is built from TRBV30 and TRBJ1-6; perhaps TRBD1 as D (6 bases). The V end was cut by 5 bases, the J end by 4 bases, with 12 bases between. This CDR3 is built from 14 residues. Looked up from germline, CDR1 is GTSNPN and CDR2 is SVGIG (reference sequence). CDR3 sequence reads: CAWVETGYNSPLHF. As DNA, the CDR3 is TGTGCCTGGGTGGAGACAGGATATAATTCACCCCTCCACTTT.

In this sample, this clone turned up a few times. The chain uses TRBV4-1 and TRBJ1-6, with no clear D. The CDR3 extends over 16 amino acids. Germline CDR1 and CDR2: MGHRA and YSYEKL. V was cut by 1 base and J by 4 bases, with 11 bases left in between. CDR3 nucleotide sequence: TGCGCCAGCAGCCAAGGGGGAAGCGGGTATAATTCACCCCTCCACTTT. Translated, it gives CASSQGGSGYNSPLHF.

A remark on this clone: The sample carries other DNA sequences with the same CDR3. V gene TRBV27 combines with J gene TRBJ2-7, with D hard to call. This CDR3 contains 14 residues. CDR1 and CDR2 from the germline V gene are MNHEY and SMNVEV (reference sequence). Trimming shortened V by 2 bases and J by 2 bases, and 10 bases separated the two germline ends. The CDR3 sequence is CASSLGRSTYEQYF. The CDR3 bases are TGTGCCAGCAGTTTAGGCAGGAGTACCTACGAGCAGTACTTC.

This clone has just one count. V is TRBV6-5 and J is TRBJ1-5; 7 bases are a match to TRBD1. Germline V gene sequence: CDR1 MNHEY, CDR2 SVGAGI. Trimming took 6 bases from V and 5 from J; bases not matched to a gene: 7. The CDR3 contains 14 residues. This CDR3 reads CASRQGRGHQPQHF. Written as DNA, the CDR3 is TGTGCCAGCAGACAGGGGAGGGGCCATCAGCCCCAGCATTTT.

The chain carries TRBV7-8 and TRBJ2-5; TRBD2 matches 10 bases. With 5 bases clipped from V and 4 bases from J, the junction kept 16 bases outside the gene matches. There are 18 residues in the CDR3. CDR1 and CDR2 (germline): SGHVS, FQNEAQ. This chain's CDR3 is CASSPFSSGGALIETQYF. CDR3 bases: TGTGCCAGCAGCCCATTCTCGAGCGGGGGGGCGTTGATAGAGACCCAGTACTTC. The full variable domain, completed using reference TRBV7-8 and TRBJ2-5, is GAGVSQSPRYKVAKRGQDVALRCDPISGHVSLFWYQQALGQGPEFLTYFQNEAQLDKSGLPSDRFFAERPEGSVSTLKIQRTQQEDSAVYLCASSPFSSGGALIETQYFGPGTRLLVL.

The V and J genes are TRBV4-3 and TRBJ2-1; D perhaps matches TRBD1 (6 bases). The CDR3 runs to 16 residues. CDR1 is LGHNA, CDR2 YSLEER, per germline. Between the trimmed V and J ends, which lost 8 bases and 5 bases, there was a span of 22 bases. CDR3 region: CASSRLTGLSHNEQFF. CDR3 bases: TGCGCCAGCTCGAGATTAACAGGGCTAAGCCACAATGAGCAGTTCTTC.

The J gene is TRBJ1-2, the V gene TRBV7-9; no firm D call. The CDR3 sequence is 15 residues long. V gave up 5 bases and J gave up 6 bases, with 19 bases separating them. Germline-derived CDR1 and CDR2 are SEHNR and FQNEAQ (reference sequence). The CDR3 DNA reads TGTGCCAGCAGCCTGGCCGATGGGAGTTCCCATGGCTACACCTTC. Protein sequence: CASSLADGSSHGYTF.

This CDR3 is CAPGGGNTIYF. The CDR3 DNA follows: TGTGCCCCAGGGGGTGGAAACACCATATATTTT. This sequence joins TRBV30 and TRBJ1-3; TRBD1 matches at 7 bases. The ends lost 8 bases at V and 3 bases at J; junction bases unmatched: 1. Germline assignment: CDR1 GTSNPN and CDR2 SVGIG (reference sequence). The CDR3 sequence is 11 residues long.

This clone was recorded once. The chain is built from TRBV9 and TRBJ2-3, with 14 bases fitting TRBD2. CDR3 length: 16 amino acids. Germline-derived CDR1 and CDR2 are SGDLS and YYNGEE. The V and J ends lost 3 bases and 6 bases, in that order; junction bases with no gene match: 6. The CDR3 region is CASSAGLAGVVDTQYF. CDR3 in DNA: TGTGCCAGCAGCGCGGGACTAGCGGGAGTGGTGGATACGCAGTATTTT.

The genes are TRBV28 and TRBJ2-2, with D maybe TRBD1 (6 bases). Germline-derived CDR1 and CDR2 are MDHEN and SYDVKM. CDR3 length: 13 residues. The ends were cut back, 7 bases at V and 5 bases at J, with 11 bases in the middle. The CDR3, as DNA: TGTGCCAGCAACAGGGAAAGAACCGGGGAGCTGTTTTTT. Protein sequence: CASNRERTGELFF.

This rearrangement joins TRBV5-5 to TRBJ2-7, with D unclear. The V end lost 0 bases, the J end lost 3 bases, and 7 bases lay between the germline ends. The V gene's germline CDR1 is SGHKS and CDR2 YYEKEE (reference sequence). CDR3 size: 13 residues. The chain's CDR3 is CASSLGQNYEQYF. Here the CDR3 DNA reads TGTGCCAGCAGCTTGGGTCAGAACTACGAGCAGTACTTC.

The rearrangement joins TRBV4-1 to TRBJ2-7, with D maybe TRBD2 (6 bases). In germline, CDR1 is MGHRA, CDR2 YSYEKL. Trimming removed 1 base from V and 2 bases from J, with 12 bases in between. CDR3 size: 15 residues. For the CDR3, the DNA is TGCGCCAGCAGCCAAGGGAGGGCCATCCCCTACGAGCAGTACTTC. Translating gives CASSQGRAIPYEQYF.